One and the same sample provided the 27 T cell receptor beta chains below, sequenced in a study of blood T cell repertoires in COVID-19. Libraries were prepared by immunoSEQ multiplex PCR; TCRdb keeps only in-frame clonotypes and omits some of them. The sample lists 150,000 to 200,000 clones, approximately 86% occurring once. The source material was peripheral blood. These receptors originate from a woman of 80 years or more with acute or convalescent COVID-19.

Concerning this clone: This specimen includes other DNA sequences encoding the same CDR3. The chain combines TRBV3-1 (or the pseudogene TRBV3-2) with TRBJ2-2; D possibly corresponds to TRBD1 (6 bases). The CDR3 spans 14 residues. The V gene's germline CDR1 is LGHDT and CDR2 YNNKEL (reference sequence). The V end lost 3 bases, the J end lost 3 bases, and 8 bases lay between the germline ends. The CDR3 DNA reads TGTGCCAGCAGCCAGGGGGCATACACCGGGGAGCTGTTTTTT. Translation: CASSQGAYTGELFF.

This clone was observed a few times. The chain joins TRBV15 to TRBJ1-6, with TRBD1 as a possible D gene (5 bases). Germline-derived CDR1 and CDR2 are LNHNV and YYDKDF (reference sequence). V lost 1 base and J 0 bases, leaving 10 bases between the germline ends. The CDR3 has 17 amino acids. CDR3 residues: CATSRGGRVSYNSPLHF. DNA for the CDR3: TGTGCCACCAGCAGAGGTGGCAGGGTCTCCTATAATTCACCCCTCCACTTT. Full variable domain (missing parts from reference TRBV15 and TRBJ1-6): DAMVIQNPRYQVTQFGKPVTLSCSQTLNHNVMYWYQQKSSQAPKLLFHYYDKDFNNEADTPDNFQSRRPNTSFCFLDIRSPGLGDTAMYLCATSRGGRVSYNSPLHFGNGTRLTVT.

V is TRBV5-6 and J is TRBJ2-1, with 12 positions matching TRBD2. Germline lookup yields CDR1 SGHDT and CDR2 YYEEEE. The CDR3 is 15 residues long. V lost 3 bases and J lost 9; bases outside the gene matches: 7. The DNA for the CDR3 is TGTGCCAGCAGCTCTAGCGGGAGGGCCAGCGGTGAGCAGTTCTTC. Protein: CASSSSGRASGEQFF.

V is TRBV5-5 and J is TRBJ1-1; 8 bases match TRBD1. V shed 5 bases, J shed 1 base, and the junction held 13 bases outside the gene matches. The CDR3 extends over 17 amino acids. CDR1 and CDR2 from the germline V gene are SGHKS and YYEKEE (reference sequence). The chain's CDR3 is CASRPTGGFEQNTEAFF. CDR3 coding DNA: TGTGCCAGCAGGCCAACAGGGGGTTTTGAGCAGAACACTGAAGCTTTCTTT.

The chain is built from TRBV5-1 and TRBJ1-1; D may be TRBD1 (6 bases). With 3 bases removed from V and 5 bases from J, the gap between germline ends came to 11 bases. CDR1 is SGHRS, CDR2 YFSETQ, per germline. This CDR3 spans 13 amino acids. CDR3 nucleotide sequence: TGCGCCAGCAGCTCACAGGGTGTTACTGAAGCTTTCTTT. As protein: CASSSQGVTEAFF.

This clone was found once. CDR3 amino acids: CASSLERVTGELFF. The CDR3 region has the DNA TGTGCCAGCAGCCTAGAGAGGGTCACCGGGGAGCTGTTTTTT. The V call is TRBV7-9, the J call TRBJ2-2; maybe TRBD2 (5 bases). The CDR3 loop spans 14 amino acids. CDR1 SEHNR and CDR2 FQNEAQ come from the germline V gene (reference sequence). The V end lost 5 bases, the J end lost 4 bases, and 11 bases lay between the germline ends.

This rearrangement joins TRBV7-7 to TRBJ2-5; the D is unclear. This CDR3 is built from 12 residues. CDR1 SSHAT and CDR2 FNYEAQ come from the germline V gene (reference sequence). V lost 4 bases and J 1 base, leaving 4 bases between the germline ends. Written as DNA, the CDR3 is TGTGCCAGCAGCTCCGGCCAAGAGACCCAGTACTTC. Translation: CASSSGQETQYF.

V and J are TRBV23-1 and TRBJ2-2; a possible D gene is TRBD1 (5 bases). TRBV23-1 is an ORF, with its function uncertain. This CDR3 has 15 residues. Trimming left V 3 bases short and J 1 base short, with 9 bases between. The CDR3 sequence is CASSQTTGNTGELFF. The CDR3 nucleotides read TGCGCCAGCAGTCAGACAACAGGGAACACCGGGGAGCTGTTTTTT.

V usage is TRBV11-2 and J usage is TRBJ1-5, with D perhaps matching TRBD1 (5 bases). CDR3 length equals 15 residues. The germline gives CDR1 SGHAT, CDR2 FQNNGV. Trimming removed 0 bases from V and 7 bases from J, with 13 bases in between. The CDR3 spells CASSLDGGSGQPQHF. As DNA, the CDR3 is TGTGCCAGCAGCTTAGATGGGGGGTCCGGGCAGCCCCAGCATTTT. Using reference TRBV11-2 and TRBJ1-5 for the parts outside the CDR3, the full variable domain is EAGVAQSPRYKIIEKRQSVAFWCNPISGHATLYWYQQILGQGPKLLIQFQNNGVVDDSQLPKDRFSAERLKGVDSTLKIQPAKLEDSAVYLCASSLDGGSGQPQHFGDGTRLSIL.

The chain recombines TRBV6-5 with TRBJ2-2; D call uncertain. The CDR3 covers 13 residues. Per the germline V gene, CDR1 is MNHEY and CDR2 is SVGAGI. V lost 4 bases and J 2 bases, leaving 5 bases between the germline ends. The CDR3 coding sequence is TGTGCCAGCAGTTGGAGTAACACCGGGGAGCTGTTTTTT. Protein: CASSWSNTGELFF.

The CDR3 DNA reads as TGTGCCAGCTCGTCAGGGGGCGGGAACACTGAAGCTTTCTTT. Amino acids: CASSSGGGNTEAFF. The V and J genes are TRBV18 and TRBJ1-1; 8 bases are a match to TRBD1. Looked up from germline, CDR1 is KGHSH and CDR2 is LQKENI. The CDR3 covers 14 residues. Losses at the gene ends were 6 bases for V and 1 base for J; bases not matched to a gene: 4.

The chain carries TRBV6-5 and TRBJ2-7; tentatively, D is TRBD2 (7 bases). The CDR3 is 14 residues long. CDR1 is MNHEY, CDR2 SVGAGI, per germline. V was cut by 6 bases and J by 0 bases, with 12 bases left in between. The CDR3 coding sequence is TGTGCCAGCAGGGGGGGGCTAAGCTCCTACGAGCAGTACTTC. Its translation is CASRGGLSSYEQYF.

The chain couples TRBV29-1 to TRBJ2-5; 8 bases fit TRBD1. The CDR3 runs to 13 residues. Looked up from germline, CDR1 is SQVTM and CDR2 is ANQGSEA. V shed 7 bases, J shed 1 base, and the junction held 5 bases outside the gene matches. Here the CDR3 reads CSARTGPQETQYF. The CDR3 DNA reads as TGCAGCGCTCGGACAGGGCCCCAAGAGACCCAGTACTTC.

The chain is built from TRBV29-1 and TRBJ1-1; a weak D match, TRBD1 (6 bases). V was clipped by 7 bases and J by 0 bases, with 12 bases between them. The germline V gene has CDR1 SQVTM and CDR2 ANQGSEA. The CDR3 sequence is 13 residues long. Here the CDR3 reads CSALGHLNTEAFF. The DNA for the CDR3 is TGCAGCGCTCTGGGACACCTGAACACTGAAGCTTTCTTT.

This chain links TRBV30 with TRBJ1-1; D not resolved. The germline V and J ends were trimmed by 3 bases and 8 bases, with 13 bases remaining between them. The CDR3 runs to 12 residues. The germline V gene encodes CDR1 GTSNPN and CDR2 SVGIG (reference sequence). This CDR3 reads CAWSSNQAEAFF. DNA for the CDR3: TGTGCCTGGAGCAGTAACCAGGCGGAAGCTTTCTTT.

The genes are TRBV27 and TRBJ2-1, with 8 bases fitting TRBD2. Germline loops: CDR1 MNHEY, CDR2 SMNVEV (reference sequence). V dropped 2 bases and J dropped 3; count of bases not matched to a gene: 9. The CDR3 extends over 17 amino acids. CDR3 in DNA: TGTGCCAGCAGTTTAAGGCCAGCGGGAGTGGTCTACAATGAGCAGTTCTTC. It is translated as CASSLRPAGVVYNEQFF.

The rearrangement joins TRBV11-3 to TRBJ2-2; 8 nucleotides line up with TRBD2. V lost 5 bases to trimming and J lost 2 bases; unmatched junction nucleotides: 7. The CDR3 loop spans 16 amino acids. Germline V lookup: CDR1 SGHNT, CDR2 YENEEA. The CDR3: CASSPGLAANTGELFF. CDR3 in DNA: TGTGCCAGCAGCCCCGGACTAGCAGCTAACACCGGGGAGCTGTTTTTT.

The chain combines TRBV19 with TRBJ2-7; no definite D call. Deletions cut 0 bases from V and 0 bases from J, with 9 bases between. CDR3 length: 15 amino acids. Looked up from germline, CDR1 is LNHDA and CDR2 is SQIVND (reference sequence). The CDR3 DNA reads TGTGCCAGTAGTATAGATCCGGGTAGCTCCTACGAGCAGTACTTC. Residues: CASSIDPGSSYEQYF.

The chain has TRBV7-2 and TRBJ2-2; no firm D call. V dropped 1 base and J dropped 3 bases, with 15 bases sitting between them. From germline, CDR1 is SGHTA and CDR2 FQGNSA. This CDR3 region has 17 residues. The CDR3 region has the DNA TGTGCCAGCAGCTTAGAAACCCACAGTTCCTACACCGGGGAGCTGTTTTTT. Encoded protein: CASSLETHSSYTGELFF.

Here the CDR3 DNA reads TGTGCCAGCAGCGGAGGGACTGGCAATCAGCCCCAGCATTTT. This sequence encodes CASSGGTGNQPQHF. V usage is TRBV9 and J usage is TRBJ1-5; a possible D gene is TRBD1 (5 bases). This CDR3 contains 14 residues. Germline CDR1 and CDR2: SGDLS and YYNGEE. V was trimmed by 3 bases and J by 2 bases, leaving 9 bases between them.

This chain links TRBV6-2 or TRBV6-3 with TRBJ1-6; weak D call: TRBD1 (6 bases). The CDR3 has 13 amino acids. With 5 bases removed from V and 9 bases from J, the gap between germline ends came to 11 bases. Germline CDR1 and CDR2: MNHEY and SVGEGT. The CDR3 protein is CASSQDSSSPLHF. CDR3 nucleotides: TGTGCCAGCAGTCAGGACAGCTCTTCACCCCTCCACTTT.

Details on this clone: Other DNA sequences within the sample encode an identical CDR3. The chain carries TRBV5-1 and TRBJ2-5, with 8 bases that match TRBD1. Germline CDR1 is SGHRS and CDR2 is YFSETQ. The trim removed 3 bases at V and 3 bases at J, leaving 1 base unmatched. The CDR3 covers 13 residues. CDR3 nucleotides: TGCGCCAGCAGCTCGGACAGGGAAGAGACCCAGTACTTC. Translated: CASSSDREETQYF.

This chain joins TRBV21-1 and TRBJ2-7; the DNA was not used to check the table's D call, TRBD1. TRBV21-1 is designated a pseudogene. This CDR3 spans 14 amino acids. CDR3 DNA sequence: TGTGCCAGCAACCCATGGACAGGGAACGACGAGCAGTACTTC. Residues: CASNPWTGNDEQYF.

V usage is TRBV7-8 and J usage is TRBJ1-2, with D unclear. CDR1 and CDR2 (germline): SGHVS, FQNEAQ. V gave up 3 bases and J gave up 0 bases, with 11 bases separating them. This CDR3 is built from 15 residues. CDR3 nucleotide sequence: TGTGCCAGCAGCTTGGGGAGGGCTGCTAACTATGGCTACACCTTC. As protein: CASSLGRAANYGYTF. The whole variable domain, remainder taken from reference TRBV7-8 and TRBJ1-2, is GAGVSQSPRYKVAKRGQDVALRCDPISGHVSLFWYQQALGQGPEFLTYFQNEAQLDKSGLPSDRFFAERPEGSVSTLKIQRTQQEDSAVYLCASSLGRAANYGYTFGSGTRLTVV.

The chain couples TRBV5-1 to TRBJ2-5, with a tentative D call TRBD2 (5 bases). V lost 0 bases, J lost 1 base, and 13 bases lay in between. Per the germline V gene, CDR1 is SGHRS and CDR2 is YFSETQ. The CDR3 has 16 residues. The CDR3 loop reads CASSLASGRRQETQYF. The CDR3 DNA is TGCGCCAGCAGCTTGGCCAGCGGACGGCGCCAAGAGACCCAGTACTTC.

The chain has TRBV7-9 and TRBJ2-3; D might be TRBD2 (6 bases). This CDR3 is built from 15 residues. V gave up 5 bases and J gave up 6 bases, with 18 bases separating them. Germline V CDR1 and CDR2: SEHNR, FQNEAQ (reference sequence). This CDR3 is CASSLWSGVGDTQYF. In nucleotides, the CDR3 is TGTGCCAGCAGCCTCTGGTCGGGGGTTGGGGATACGCAGTATTTT.

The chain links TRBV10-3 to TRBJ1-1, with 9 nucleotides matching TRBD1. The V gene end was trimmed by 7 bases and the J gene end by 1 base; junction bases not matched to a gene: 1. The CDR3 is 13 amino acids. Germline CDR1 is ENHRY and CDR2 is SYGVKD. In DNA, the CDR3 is TGTGCCATCAAGGGACAGGGGAACACTGAAGCTTTCTTT. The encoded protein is CAIKGQGNTEAFF.